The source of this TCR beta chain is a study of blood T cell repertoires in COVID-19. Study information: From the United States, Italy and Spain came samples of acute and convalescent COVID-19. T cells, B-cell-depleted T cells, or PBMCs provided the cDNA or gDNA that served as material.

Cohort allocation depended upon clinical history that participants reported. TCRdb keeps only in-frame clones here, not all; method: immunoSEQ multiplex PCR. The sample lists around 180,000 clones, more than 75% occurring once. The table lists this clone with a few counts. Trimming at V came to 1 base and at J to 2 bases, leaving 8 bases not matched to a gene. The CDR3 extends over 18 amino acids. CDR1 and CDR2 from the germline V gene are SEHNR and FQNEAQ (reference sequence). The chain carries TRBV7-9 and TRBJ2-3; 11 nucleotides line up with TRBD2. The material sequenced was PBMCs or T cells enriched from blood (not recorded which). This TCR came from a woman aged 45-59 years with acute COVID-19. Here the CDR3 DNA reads TGTGCCAGCAGCTTAGAAGGTAGACTAGCGGGGTACACAGATACGCAGTATTTT. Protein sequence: CASSLEGRLAGYTDTQYF.